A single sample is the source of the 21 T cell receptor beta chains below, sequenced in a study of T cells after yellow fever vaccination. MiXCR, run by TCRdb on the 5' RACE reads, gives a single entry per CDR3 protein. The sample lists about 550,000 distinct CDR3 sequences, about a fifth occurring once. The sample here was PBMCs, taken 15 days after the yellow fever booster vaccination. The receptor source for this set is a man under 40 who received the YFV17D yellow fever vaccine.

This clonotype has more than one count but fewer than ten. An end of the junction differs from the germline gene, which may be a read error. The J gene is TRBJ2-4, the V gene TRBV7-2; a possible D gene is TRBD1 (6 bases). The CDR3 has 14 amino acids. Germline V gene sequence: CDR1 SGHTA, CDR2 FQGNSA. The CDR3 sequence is CASSDRPVGAPRDF. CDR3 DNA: TGTGCCAGCAGCGATAGACCAGTGGGGGCGCCTCGGGACTTC.

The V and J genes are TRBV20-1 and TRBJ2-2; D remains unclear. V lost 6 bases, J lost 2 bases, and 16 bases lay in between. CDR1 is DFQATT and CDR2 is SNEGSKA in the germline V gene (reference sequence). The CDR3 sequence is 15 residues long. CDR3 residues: CSALWAGLNTGELFF. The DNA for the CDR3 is TGCAGTGCCCTTTGGGCAGGATTAAACACCGGGGAGCTGTTTTTT.

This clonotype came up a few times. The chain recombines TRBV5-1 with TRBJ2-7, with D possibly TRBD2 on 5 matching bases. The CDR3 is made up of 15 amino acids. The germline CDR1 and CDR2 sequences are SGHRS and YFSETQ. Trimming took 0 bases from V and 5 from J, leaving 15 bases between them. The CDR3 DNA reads TGCGCCAGCAGCTTGGAAAGAGCGGACGGGGACGAGCAGTACTTC. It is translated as CASSLERADGDEQYF.

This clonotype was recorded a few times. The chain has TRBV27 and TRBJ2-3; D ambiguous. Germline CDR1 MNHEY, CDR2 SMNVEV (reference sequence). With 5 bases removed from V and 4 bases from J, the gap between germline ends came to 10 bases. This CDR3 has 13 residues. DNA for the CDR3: TGTGCCAGCAGTGCGTTTAGGTCAGATACGCAGTATTTT. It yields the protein CASSAFRSDTQYF.

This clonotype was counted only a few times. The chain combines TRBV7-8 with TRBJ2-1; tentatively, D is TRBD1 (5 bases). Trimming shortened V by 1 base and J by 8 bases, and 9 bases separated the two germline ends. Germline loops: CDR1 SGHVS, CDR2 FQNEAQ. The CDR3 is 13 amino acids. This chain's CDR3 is CASSLVLGDEQFF. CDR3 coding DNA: TGTGCCAGCAGCTTAGTTCTAGGGGATGAGCAGTTCTTC.

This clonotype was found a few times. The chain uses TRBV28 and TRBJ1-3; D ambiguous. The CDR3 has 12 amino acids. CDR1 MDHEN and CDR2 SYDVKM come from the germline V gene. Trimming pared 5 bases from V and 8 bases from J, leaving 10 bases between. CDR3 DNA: TGTGCCAGCAGTGGAAACGGGGACACCATATATTTT. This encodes CASSGNGDTIYF.

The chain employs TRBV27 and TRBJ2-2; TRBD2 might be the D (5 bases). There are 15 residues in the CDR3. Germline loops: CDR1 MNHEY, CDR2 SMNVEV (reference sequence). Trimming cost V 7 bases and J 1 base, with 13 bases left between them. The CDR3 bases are TGTGCCAGCACCTCTACTAGATTGAACACCGGGGAGCTGTTTTTT. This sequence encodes CASTSTRLNTGELFF.

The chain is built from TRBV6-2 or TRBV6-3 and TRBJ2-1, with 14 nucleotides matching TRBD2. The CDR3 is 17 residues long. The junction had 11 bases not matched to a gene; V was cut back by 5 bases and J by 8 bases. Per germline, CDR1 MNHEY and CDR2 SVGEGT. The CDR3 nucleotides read TGTGCCAGCAGTCCGTCGAGGACTAGCGGGAGGTCCTATGAGCAGTTCTTC. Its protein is CASSPSRTSGRSYEQFF.

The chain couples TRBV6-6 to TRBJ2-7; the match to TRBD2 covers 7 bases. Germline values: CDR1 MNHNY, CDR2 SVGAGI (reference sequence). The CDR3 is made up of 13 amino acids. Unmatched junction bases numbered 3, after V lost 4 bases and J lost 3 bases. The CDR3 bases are TGTGCCAGCAGTTGGCCTAGCGGCTACGAGCAGTACTTC. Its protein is CASSWPSGYEQYF.

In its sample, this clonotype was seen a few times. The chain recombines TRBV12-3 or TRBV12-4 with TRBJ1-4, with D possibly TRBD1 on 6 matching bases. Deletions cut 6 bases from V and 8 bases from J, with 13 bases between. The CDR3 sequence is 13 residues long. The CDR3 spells CASSGQLGEKLFF. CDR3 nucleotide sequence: TGTGCCAGCAGCGGACAGCTGGGCGAAAAACTGTTTTTT.

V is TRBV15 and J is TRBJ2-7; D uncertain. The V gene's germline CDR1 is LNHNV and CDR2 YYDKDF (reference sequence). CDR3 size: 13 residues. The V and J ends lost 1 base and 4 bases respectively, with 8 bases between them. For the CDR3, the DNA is TGTGCCACCAGCAGAGGCATCCTATACGAGCAGTACTTC. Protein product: CATSRGILYEQYF.

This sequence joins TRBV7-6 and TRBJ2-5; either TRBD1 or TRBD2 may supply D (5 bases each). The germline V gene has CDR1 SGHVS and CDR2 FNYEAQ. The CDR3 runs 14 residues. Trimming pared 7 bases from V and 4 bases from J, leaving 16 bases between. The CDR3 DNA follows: TGTGCCAGCACCCCCGGGACCCGGCCAGAGACCCAGTACTTC. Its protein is CASTPGTRPETQYF.

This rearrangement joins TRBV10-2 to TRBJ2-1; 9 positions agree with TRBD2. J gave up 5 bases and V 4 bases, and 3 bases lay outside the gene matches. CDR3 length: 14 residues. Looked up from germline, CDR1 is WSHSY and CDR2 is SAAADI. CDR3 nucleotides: TGCGCCAGCAGTGCCGGGACTAGCCACAATGAGCAGTTCTTC. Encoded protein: CASSAGTSHNEQFF.

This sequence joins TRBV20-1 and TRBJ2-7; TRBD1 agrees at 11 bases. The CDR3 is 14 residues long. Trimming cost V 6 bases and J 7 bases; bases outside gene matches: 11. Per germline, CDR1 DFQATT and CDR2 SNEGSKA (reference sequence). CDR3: CSANPGTGGSEQYF. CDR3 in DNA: TGCAGTGCGAACCCCGGGACAGGGGGAAGTGAGCAGTACTTC.

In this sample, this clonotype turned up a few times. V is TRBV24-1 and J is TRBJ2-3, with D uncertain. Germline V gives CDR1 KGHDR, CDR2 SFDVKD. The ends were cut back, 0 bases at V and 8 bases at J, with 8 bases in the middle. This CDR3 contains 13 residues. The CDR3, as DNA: TGTGCCACCAGTGATTTGTTCGGCGGTACGCAGTATTTT. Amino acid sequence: CATSDLFGGTQYF.

The CDR3, as DNA: TGTGCCAGCAGCCTTTACCCGACAGGAGCCCTTCGGGGCGAGCAGTACTTC. This encodes CASSLYPTGALRGEQYF. This rearrangement joins TRBV7-2 to TRBJ2-7; maybe TRBD1 (6 bases). This CDR3 contains 17 residues. Trimming removed 5 bases at V and 6 bases at J, with 26 bases between. CDR1 and CDR2 (germline): SGHTA, FQGNSA.

The CDR3 is CASSLGRGTRNEQYF. The CDR3 DNA follows: TGTGCCAGCAGTTTAGGTCGGGGGACCCGAAACGAGCAGTACTTC. The chain is built from TRBV12-3 or TRBV12-4 and TRBJ2-7; D perhaps matches TRBD2 (6 bases). The CDR3 sequence is 15 residues long. Between the trimmed V and J ends, which lost 1 base and 5 bases, there was a span of 15 bases.

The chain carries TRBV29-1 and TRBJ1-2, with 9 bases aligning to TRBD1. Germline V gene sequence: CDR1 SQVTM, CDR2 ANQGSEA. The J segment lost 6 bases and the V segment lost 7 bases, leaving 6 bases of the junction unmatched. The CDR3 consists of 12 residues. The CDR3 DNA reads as TGCAGCGCAAACAGGGGGCCGGATGGCTACACCTTC. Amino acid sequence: CSANRGPDGYTF.

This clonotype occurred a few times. This CDR3 is CASSVGLTNGYTF. The CDR3 DNA reads TGTGCCAGCAGCGTGGGACTGACTAATGGCTACACCTTC. V is TRBV7-9 and J is TRBJ1-2, with a possible D match to TRBD1 (5 bases). The germline V and J ends were trimmed by 5 bases and 6 bases, with 13 bases remaining between them. Germline V gives CDR1 SEHNR, CDR2 FQNEAQ (reference sequence). CDR3 size: 13 residues.

The CDR3 DNA reads TGTGCCAGCACCTCCTCTAGCGGCCCCGAGCAGTTCTTC. It specifies CASTSSSGPEQFF. J is TRBJ2-1 and V is TRBV12-3 or TRBV12-4, with 7 bases that match TRBD2. V shed 7 bases and J 10 bases; nucleotides not matched to a gene: 10. This CDR3 region has 13 residues.

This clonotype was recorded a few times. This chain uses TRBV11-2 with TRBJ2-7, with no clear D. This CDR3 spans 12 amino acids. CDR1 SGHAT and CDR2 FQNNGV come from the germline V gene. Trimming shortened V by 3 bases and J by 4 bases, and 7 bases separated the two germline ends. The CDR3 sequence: CASSFALYEQYF. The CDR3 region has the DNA TGTGCCAGCAGCTTCGCACTTTACGAGCAGTACTTC.